Below, 21 T cell receptor beta chains from the same sample are listed, as sequenced in a study of pediatric ulcerative colitis. Clones were sequenced by immunoSEQ multiplex PCR, and TCRdb holds only the in-frame ones, with some missing. The sample yields about 64,000 clones, less than 90% seen once. Input material: blood. The receptors originated from a boy aged 10-17 years with severe ulcerative colitis.

This clone has a single count. The chain employs TRBV6-1 and TRBJ2-7; D is unresolved. The CDR3 loop spans 12 amino acids. V was shortened by 2 bases and J by 5 bases, with 7 bases between the two germline ends. Germline CDR1 reads MNHNS; CDR2 reads SASEGT. The DNA for the CDR3 is TGTGCCAGCAGTGAAACGTGGAACGAGCAGTACTTC. It is translated as CASSETWNEQYF.

CDR3 in DNA: TGTGCCACCAGCCTCGACGGGGCAAGCTCCTACAATGAGCAGTTCTTC. This codes for CATSLDGASSYNEQFF. This chain joins TRBV15 and TRBJ2-1; D is perhaps TRBD1 or TRBD2 (5 bases each). Germline CDR1 and CDR2: LNHNV and YYDKDF (reference sequence). The CDR3 is made up of 16 amino acids. The V and J ends lost 5 bases and 0 bases respectively, with 14 bases between them.

The chain recombines TRBV10-3 with TRBJ2-1; 7 bases agree with TRBD2. Unmatched junction bases numbered 7, after V lost 0 bases and J lost 8 bases. The CDR3 runs to 15 residues. CDR1 and CDR2 from the germline V gene are ENHRY and SYGVKD. The CDR3: CAISESKRDLYEQFF. The DNA for the CDR3 is TGTGCCATCAGTGAGTCAAAGCGGGATCTCTATGAGCAGTTCTTC.

The chain couples TRBV10-3 to TRBJ2-3; no reliable D call. Germline loops: CDR1 ENHRY, CDR2 SYGVKD. There are 12 residues in the CDR3. V lost 8 bases to trimming and J lost 6 bases, with 12 bases between them. The CDR3 sequence: CAIAAFGDTQYF. The CDR3 coding sequence is TGTGCCATCGCCGCTTTTGGGGATACGCAGTATTTT.

The chain carries TRBV29-1 and TRBJ1-2; D not resolved. Germline V lookup: CDR1 SQVTM, CDR2 ANQGSEA. Trimming stripped 4 bases from V and 8 bases from J, with 14 bases between. The CDR3 is 12 residues long. CDR3 DNA sequence: TGCAGCGTTGTTGATCAAAATGAAGGCTACACCTTC. This translates into CSVVDQNEGYTF.

The chain uses TRBV7-9 and TRBJ2-7; possible D gene TRBD1, 6 bases. V was pared by 4 bases and J by 2 bases, with 21 bases between. From germline, CDR1 is SEHNR and CDR2 FQNEAQ (reference sequence). The CDR3 contains 17 residues. The CDR3 DNA follows: TGTGCCAGCAGCTCCTCACTGACCCAGGGGACCACCTACGAGCAGTACTTC. This sequence encodes CASSSSLTQGTTYEQYF.

This clone was observed a few times. The V and J genes are TRBV7-3 and TRBJ2-2; maybe TRBD2 (5 bases). There are 13 residues in the CDR3. The germline V and J ends were trimmed by 5 bases and 4 bases, with 8 bases remaining between them. The germline CDR1 and CDR2 sequences are SGHTA and FQGTGA. The CDR3 protein is CASSAGRTGELFF. CDR3 DNA: TGTGCCAGCAGCGCGGGCCGCACCGGGGAGCTGTTTTTT.

The chain carries TRBV6-6 and TRBJ1-1; TRBD1 is a possible D gene (6 bases). Looked up from germline, CDR1 is MNHNY and CDR2 is SVGAGI (reference sequence). With 6 bases removed from V and 4 bases from J, the gap between germline ends came to 18 bases. The CDR3 runs 15 residues. The CDR3: CASSVNRAVSTEAFF. DNA for the CDR3: TGTGCCAGCAGCGTGAACAGGGCGGTGAGCACTGAAGCTTTCTTT.

This clone has a handful of counts. CDR3 amino acids: CASSLGEGYSNQPQHF. The CDR3 DNA reads as TGTGCCAGCAGCTTAGGGGAGGGCTATAGCAATCAGCCCCAGCATTTT. The chain employs TRBV7-9 and TRBJ1-5; unclear D gene. Trimming pared 1 base from V and 0 bases from J, leaving 10 bases between. This CDR3 has 16 residues. The V gene's germline CDR1 is SEHNR and CDR2 FQNEAQ (reference sequence).

This sequence joins TRBV25-1 and TRBJ2-5; 8 bases agree with TRBD1. The DNA matches TRBJ2-7 better at its end, which makes the J call doubtful. Germline V gene data show CDR1 as MGHDK and CDR2 as SYGVNS. The CDR3 covers 18 residues. CDR3 DNA: TGTGCCAGCAGTGAACCACGCGCGACAGGGGTCGGTATCTACGAGCAGTACTTC. The encoded protein is CASSEPRATGVGIYEQYF.

The V gene is TRBV19, the J gene TRBJ1-2; 8 bases agree with TRBD1. V shed 1 base and J 6 bases; nucleotides not matched to a gene: 4. The V gene's germline CDR1 is LNHDA and CDR2 SQIVND (reference sequence). The CDR3 length is 14 residues. The CDR3 DNA reads TGTGCCAGTAGTATAGGGGACAGGCTGAATGGCTACACCTTC. Translated: CASSIGDRLNGYTF.

This chain uses TRBV27 with TRBJ2-1, with unresolved D. Germline V CDR1 and CDR2: MNHEY, SMNVEV (reference sequence). This CDR3 has 15 residues. The V gene lost 6 bases and the J gene lost 10 bases, with 22 bases spanning the gap. The CDR3 reads CASSLYIVGFEEQFF. The CDR3 DNA is TGTGCCAGCAGCCTCTACATCGTCGGGTTCGAAGAGCAGTTCTTC.

The V and J genes are TRBV10-2 and TRBJ2-1, with 11 bases aligning to TRBD1. The CDR3 consists of 13 residues. The germline V gene encodes CDR1 WSHSY and CDR2 SAAADI. J gave up 5 bases and V 10 bases, and 4 bases lay outside the gene matches. The CDR3 DNA reads as TGCGCCACGGGGGGACAGGGGGACAATGAGCAGTTCTTC. Its translation: CATGGQGDNEQFF.

As DNA, the CDR3 is TGTGCCAGCAGTCGGACCGGAAATGAAAAACTGTTTTTT. Its translation: CASSRTGNEKLFF. This chain joins TRBV28 and TRBJ1-4; D not resolved. Germline V gene data show CDR1 as MDHEN and CDR2 as SYDVKM. Deletions cut 5 bases from V and 5 bases from J, with 9 bases between. The CDR3 sequence is 13 residues long.

The rearrangement uses TRBV4-1 and TRBJ1-5; D gene unclear. The V end was cut by 0 bases, the J end by 4 bases, with 10 bases between. In germline, CDR1 is MGHRA, CDR2 YSYEKL. This CDR3 has 15 amino acids. The CDR3 reads CASSQDLVSNQPQHF. As DNA, the CDR3 is TGCGCCAGCAGCCAAGACCTAGTTTCGAATCAGCCCCAGCATTTT.

Points on this clone: One base separates it from a far larger clone, so it is likely a read error. The gene calls are TRBV11-2 and TRBJ2-7; TRBD2 matches at 7 bases. The CDR3 has 13 residues. Germline loops: CDR1 SGHAT, CDR2 FQNNGV. V shed 3 bases and J 2 bases; nucleotides not matched to a gene: 1. The CDR3 protein is CASSFAGAYEQYF. The DNA of the CDR3 is TGTGCCAGCAGCTTTGCGGGAGCCTACGAGCAGTACTTC.

The CDR3: CASSLDGSYEQYF. The CDR3 DNA reads as TGTGCCAGCAGCTTAGACGGATCCTACGAGCAGTACTTC. The chain combines TRBV7-9 with TRBJ2-7; D is ambiguous. This CDR3 has 13 residues. CDR1 and CDR2 from the germline V gene are SEHNR and FQNEAQ (reference sequence). V lost 1 base, J lost 1 base, and 5 bases lay in between.

V gene TRBV2 combines with J gene TRBJ1-1; D is possibly TRBD1 (6 bases). Germline V gene data show CDR1 as SNHLY and CDR2 as FYNNEI. CDR3 length: 16 residues. V was clipped by 7 bases and J by 0 bases, with 18 bases between them. This CDR3 reads CASIGPDSWLNTEAFF. CDR3 nucleotide sequence: TGTGCCAGCATCGGTCCGGACAGCTGGTTGAACACTGAAGCTTTCTTT.

This chain links TRBV10-3 with TRBJ2-3; TRBD1 aligns across 7 bases. The CDR3 sequence is 16 residues long. CDR1 ENHRY and CDR2 SYGVKD come from the germline V gene. V was pared by 4 bases and J by 1 base, with 8 bases of the junction left unmatched. This chain's CDR3 is CAISAFLGQRTDTQYF. CDR3 bases: TGTGCCATCAGTGCCTTCTTGGGACAGCGCACAGATACGCAGTATTTT.

The chain couples TRBV7-8 to TRBJ2-3; a possible D gene is TRBD2 (6 bases). The CDR3 is made up of 17 amino acids. V was cut by 0 bases and J by 0 bases, with 13 bases left in between. Germline-derived CDR1 and CDR2 are SGHVS and FQNEAQ. CDR3 residues: CASSLAAGTESTDTQYF. In nucleotides, the CDR3 is TGTGCCAGCAGCTTAGCTGCCGGGACTGAAAGCACAGATACGCAGTATTTT. The whole variable domain, filled in from reference TRBV7-8 and TRBJ2-3, reads GAGVSQSPRYKVAKRGQDVALRCDPISGHVSLFWYQQALGQGPEFLTYFQNEAQLDKSGLPSDRFFAERPEGSVSTLKIQRTQQEDSAVYLCASSLAAGTESTDTQYFGPGTRLTVL.

V and J are TRBV27 and TRBJ2-3; D possibly uses TRBD1 or TRBD2 (6 bases each). This CDR3 is built from 16 residues. CDR1 MNHEY and CDR2 SMNVEV come from the germline V gene (reference sequence). The V gene lost 2 bases and the J gene lost 2 bases, with 14 bases spanning the gap. The CDR3 protein is CASSLRAEGVTDTQYF. The CDR3 DNA reads TGTGCCAGCAGTTTAAGGGCGGAGGGGGTCACAGATACGCAGTATTTT.